This T cell receptor (beta chain) was captured in a study of CD8 T cell repertoires and HIV-1 epitope variants. Libraries were prepared by immunoSEQ multiplex PCR; TCRdb keeps only in-frame clonotypes and omits some of them. This sample yields 6,000 or so clones, of which about 60% are seen a single time; approximately 40% belongs to the top ten. A note on this clone: Its antigen is unknown. At one end, the junction sequence differs from germline, possibly due to a read error. Other nucleotide sequences from this sample produce the same CDR3.

The CDR3 covers 13 residues. Germline V gene data show CDR1 as SGHTA and CDR2 as FQGTGA. The chain links TRBV7-3 to TRBJ1-1; maybe TRBD1 (6 bases). The clonotype originates from a male donor with HIV. The source material was cultured CD8+ T cells derived from PBMCs. CDR3 loop: CASSPQGDTEAFF. For the CDR3, the DNA is TGTGCCAGCAGCCCCCAAGGGGACACCGAAGCTTTCTTT.